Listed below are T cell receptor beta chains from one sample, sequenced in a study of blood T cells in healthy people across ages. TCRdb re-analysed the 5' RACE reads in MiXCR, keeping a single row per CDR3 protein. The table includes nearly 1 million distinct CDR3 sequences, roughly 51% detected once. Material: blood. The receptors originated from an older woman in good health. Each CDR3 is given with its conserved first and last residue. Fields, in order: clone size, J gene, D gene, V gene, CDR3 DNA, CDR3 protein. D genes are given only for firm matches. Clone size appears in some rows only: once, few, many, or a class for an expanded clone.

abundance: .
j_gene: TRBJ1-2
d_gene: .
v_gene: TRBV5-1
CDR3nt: TGCGCCAGCAGCTTGGCCGACGGTCGTGGCTACACCTTC
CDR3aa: CASSLADGRGYTF

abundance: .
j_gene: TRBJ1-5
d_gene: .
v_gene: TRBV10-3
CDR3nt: TGTGCCATCGCGGGGGACAGCAATCAGCCCCAGCATTTT
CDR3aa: CAIAGDSNQPQHF

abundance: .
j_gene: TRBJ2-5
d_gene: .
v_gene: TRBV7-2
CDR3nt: TGTGCCAGCAGCTTACTGGGGCGGGAAGAGACCCAGTACTTC
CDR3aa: CASSLLGREETQYF

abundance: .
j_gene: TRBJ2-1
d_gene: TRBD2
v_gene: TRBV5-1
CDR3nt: TGCGCCAGCAGCTTAACCCCGGCGGGAGTATCCTACAATGAGCAGTTCTTC
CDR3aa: CASSLTPAGVSYNEQFF

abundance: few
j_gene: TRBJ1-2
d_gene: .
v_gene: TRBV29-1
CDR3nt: TGCAGCGTTGAAGATCGGAGGAAGGATGGCTACACCTTC
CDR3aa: CSVEDRRKDGYTF

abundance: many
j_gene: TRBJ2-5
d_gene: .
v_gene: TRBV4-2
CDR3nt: TGTGCCAGCAGCCAGGGACTGTTCCAAGAGACCCAGTACTTC
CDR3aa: CASSQGLFQETQYF

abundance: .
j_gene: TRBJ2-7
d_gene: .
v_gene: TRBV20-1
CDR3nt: TGCAGTGCTAGCAAGGGGAATAATAGGGGATACGAGCAGTACTTC
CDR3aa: CSASKGNNRGYEQYF

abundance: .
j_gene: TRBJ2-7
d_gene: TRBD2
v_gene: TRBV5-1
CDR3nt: TGCGCCAGCAGCTTGCGGCTCACTAGCGGGAGTTCCTACGAGCAGTACTTC
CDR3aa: CASSLRLTSGSSYEQYF

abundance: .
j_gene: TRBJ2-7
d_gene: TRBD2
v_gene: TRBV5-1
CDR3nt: TGCGCCAGCAGCCCGTCGGGAGGCGAGCAGTACTTC
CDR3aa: CASSPSGGEQYF

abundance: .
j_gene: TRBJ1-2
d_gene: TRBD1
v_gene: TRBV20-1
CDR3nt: TGCAGTGCTAGTGAGTTCGGGACAGGGACTAACTATAGCTACACCTTC
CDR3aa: CSASEFGTGTNYSYTF

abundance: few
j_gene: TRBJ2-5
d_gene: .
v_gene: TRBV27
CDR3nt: TGTGCCAGCGGGCTGAGTATTATTACCCAGTACTTC
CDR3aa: CASGLSIITQYF

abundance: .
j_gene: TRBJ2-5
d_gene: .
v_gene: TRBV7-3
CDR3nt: TGTGCCAGCAGCTTATCGGCCCCCGCCGAGACCCAGTACTTC
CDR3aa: CASSLSAPAETQYF

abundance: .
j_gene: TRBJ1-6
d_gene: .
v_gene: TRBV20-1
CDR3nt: TGCAGTGCTAACCAGGCCATATCGGATTCACCCCTCCACTTT
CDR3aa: CSANQAISDSPLHF

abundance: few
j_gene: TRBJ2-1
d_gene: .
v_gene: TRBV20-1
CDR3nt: TGCAGTGCTAGAAACAGGCGAACATTCGGGGGAAGCTCCTACAATGAGCAGTTCTTC
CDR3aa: CSARNRRTFGGSSYNEQFF

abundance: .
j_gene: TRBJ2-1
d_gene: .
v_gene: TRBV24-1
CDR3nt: TGTGCCACCAGTGAACCTAGCTGGAATGAGCAGTTCTTC
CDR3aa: CATSEPSWNEQFF

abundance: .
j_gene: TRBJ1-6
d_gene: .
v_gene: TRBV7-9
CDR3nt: TGTGCCAGCAGCCAAACAGGGAATGGAGCCCTCCACTTT
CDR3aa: CASSQTGNGALHF

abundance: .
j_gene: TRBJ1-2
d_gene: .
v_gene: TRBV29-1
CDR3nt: TGCAGCGTTATCGAAGGAGCTAACTATGGCTACACCTTC
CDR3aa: CSVIEGANYGYTF

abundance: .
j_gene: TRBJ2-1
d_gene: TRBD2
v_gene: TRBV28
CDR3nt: TGTGCCAGCAGTTTATTTGGGACTAGCGGGGGGGAGTTCTTC
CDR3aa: CASSLFGTSGGEFF

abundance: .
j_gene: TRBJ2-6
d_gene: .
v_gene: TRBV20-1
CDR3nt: TGCAGTGCTCATCGCACTGGGGCCAACGTCCTGACTTTC
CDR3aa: CSAHRTGANVLTF

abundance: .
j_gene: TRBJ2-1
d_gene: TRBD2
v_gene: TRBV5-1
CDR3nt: TGCGCCAGCAGCTTGGCGGCCGGACTAGCGGTTTATGAGCAGTTCTTC
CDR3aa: CASSLAAGLAVYEQFF